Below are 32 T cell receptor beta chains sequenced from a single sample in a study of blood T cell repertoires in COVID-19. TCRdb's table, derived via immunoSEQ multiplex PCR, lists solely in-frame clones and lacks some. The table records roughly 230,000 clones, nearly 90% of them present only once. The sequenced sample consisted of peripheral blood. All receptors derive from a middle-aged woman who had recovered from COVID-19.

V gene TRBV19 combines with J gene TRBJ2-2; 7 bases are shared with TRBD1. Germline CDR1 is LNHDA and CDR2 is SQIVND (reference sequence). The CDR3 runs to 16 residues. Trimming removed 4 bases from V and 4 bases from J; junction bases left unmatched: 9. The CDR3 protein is CASSTRQGGGTGELFF. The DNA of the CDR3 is TGTGCCAGTAGTACACGACAGGGCGGTGGCACCGGGGAGCTGTTTTTT.

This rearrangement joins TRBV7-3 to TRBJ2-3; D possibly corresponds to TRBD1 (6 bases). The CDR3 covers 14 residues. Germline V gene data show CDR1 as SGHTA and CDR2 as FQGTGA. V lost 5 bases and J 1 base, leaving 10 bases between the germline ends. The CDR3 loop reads CASSTRQGTDTQYF. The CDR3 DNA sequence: TGTGCCAGCAGCACAAGACAGGGCACAGATACGCAGTATTTT.

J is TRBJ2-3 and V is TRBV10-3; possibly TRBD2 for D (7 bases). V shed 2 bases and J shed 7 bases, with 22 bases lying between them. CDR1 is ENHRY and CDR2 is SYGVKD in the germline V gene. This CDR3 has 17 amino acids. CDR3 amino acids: CAISENPSGGAKNTQYF. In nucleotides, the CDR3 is TGTGCCATCAGTGAGAATCCTAGTGGGGGGGCGAAAAATACGCAGTATTTT.

The CDR3 reads CASSKVGGTYEQYF. The CDR3 DNA is TGTGCCAGCAGCAAAGTCGGAGGGACCTACGAGCAGTACTTC. This sequence joins TRBV21-1 and TRBJ2-7; the table assigns TRBD2, which was not confirmed against the DNA. TRBV21-1 is tagged as a pseudogene. The CDR3 extends over 14 amino acids.

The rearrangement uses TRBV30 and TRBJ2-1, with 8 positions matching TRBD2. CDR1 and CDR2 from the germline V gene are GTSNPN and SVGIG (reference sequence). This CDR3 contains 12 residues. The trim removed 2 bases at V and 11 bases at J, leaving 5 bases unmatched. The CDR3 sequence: CAWSSSGGKQFF. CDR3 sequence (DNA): TGTGCCTGGAGTTCGAGCGGGGGTAAGCAGTTCTTC. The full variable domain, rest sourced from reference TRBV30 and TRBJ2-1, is SQTIHQWPATLVQPVGSPLSLECTVEGTSNPNLYWYRQAAGRGLQLLFYSVGIGQISSEVPQNLSASRPQDRQFILSSKKLLLSDSGFYLCAWSSSGGKQFFGPGTRLTVL.

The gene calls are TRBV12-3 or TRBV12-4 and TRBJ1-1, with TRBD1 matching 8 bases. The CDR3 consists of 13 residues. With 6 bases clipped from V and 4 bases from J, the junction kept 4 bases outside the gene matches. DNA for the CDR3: TGTGCCAGCAGCTTGGACAGGGCCACTGAAGCTTTCTTT. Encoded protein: CASSLDRATEAFF.

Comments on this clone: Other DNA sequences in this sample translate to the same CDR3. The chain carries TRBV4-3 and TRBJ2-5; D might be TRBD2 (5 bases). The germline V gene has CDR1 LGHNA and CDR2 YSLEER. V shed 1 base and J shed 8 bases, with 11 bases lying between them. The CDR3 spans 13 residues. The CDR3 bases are TGCGCCAGCAGCCAAGGCCTAGCTCCCACCCAGTACTTC. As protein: CASSQGLAPTQYF.

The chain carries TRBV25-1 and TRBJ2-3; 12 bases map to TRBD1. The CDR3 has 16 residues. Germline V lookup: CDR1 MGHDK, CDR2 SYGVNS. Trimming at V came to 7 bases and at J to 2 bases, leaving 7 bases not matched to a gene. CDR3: CASIPGQGATTDTQYF. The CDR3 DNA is TGTGCCAGCATCCCGGGACAGGGGGCCACCACAGATACGCAGTATTTT.

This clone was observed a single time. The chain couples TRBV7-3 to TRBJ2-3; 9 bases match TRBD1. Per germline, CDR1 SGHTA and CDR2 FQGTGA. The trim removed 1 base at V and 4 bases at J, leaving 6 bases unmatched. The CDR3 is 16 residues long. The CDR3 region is CASSLRGTGSSDTQYF. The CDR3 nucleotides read TGTGCCAGCAGCTTAAGGGGGACAGGGTCTTCAGATACGCAGTATTTT.

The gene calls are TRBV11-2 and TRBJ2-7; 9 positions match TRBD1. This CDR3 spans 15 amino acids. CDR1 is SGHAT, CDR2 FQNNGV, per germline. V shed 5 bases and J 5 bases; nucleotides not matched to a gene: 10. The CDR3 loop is CASSPRTGEANEQYF. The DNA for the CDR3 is TGTGCCAGCAGCCCGAGGACAGGGGAAGCGAACGAGCAGTACTTC.

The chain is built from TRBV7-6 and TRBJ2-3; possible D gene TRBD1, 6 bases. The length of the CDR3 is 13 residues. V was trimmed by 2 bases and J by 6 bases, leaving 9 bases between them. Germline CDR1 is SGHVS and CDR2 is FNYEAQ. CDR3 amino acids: CASSLRGSDTQYF. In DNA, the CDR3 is TGTGCCAGCAGCTTAAGGGGGTCGGATACGCAGTATTTT. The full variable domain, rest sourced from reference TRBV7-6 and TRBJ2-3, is GAGVSQSPRYKVTKRGQDVALRCDPISGHVSLYWYRQALGQGPEFLTYFNYEAQQDKSGLPNDRFSAERPEGSISTLTIQRTEQRDSAMYRCASSLRGSDTQYFGPGTRLTVL.

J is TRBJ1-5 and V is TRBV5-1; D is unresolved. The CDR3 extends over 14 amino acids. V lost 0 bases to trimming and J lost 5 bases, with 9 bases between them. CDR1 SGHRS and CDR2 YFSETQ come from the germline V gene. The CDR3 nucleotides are TGCGCCAGCAGCTTGGCCTTCGGTTATCAGCCCCAGCATTTT. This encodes CASSLAFGYQPQHF.

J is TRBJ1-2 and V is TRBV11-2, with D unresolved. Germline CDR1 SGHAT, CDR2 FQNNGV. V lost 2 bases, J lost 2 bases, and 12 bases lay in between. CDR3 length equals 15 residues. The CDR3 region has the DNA TGTGCCAGCAGCTTACTAGGAGGGTGGAACTATGGCTACACCTTC. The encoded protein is CASSLLGGWNYGYTF.

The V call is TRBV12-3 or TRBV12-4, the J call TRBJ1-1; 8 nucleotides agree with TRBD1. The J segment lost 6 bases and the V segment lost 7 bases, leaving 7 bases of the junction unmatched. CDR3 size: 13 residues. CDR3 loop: CASNRGVYAEAFF. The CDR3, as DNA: TGTGCCAGCAACAGGGGGGTCTACGCTGAAGCTTTCTTT.

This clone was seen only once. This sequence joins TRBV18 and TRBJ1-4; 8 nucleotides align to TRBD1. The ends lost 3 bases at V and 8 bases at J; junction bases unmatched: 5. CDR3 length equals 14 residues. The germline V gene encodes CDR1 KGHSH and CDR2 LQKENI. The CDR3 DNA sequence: TGTGCCAGCTCACCGAGACAGGGGTACGAAAAACTGTTTTTT. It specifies CASSPRQGYEKLFF.

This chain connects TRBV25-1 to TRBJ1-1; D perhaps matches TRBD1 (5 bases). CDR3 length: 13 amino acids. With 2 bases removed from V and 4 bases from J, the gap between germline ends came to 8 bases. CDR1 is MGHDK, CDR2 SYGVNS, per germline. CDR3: CASSEQGGTEAFF. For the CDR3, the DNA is TGTGCCAGCAGTGAACAGGGTGGCACTGAAGCTTTCTTT.

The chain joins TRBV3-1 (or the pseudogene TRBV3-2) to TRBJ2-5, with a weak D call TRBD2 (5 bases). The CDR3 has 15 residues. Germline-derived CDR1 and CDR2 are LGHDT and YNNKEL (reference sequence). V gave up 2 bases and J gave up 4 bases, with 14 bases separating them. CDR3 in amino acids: CASSQRVRAAETQYF. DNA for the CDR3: TGTGCCAGCAGCCAAAGGGTCCGAGCGGCAGAGACCCAGTACTTC.

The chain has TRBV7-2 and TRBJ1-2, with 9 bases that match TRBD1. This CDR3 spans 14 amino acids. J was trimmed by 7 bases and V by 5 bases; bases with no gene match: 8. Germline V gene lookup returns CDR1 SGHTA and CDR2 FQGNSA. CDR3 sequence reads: CASSGDRGSAGYTF. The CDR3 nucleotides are TGTGCCAGCAGCGGAGACAGGGGGTCCGCTGGCTACACCTTC.

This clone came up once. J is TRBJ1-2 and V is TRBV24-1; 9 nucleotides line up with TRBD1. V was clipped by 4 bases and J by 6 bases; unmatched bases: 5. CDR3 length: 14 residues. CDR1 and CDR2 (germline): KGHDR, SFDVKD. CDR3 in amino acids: CATSDQDRGHGYTF. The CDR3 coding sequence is TGTGCCACCAGTGACCAGGACAGGGGACATGGCTACACCTTC.

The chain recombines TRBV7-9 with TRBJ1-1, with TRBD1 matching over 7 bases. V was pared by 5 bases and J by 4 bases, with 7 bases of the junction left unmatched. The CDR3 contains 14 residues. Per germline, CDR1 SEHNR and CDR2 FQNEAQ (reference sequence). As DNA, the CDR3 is TGTGCCAGCAGCCAGGGACAGCAAAGCACTGAAGCTTTCTTT. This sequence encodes CASSQGQQSTEAFF.

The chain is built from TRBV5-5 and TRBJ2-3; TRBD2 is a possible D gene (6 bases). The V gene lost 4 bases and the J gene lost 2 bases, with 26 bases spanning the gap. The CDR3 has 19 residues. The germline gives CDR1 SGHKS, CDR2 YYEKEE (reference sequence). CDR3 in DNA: TGTGCCAGCAGCCGGAGGGAATTGGAACGCATAGGGTCCACAGATACGCAGTATTTT. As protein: CASSRRELERIGSTDTQYF. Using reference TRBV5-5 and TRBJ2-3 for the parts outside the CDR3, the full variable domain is DAGVTQSPTHLIKTRGQQVTLRCSPISGHKSVSWYQQVLGQGPQFIFQYYEKEERGRGNFPDRFSARQFPNYSSELNVNALLLGDSALYLCASSRRELERIGSTDTQYFGPGTRLTVL.

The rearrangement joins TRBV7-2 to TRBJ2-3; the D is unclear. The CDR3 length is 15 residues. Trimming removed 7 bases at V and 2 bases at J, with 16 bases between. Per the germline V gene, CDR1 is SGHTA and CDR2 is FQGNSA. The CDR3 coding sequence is TGTGCCAGCACCCCGAGGTCCCGGATCACAGATACGCAGTATTTT. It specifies CASTPRSRITDTQYF.

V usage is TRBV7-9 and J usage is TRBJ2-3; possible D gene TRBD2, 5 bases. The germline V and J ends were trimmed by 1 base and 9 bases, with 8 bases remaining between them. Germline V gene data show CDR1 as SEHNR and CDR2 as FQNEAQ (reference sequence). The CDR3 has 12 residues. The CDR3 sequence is CASSLVTGTQYF. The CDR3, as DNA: TGTGCCAGCAGCTTAGTAACGGGAACGCAGTATTTT.

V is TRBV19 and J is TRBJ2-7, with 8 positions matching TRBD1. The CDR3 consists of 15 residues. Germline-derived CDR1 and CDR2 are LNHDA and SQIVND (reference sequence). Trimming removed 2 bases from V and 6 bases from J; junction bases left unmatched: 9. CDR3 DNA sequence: TGTGCCAGTAGTATAATATGGGCGACAGGGGTCGAGCAGTACTTC. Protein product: CASSIIWATGVEQYF.

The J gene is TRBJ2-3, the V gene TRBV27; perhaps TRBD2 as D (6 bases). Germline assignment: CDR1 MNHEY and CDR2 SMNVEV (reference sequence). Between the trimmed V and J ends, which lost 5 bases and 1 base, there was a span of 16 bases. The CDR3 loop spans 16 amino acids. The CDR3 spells CASSRTSSAGTDTQYF. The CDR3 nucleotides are TGTGCCAGCAGTCGCACCTCTAGCGCGGGCACAGATACGCAGTATTTT.

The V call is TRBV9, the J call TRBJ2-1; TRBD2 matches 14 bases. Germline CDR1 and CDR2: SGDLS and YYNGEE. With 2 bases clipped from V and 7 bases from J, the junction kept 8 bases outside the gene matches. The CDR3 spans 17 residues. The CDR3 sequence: CASSVVGTSGSGNEQFF. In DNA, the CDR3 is TGTGCCAGCAGCGTTGTAGGGACTAGCGGGAGTGGGAATGAGCAGTTCTTC. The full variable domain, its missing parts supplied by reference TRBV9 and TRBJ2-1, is DSGVTQTPKHLITATGQRVTLRCSPRSGDLSVYWYQQSLDQGLQFLIQYYNGEERAKGNILERFSAQQFPDLHSELNLSSLELGDSALYFCASSVVGTSGSGNEQFFGPGTRLTVL.

CDR3 sequence reads: CASSQETVRPYEQYF. The CDR3 DNA reads as TGTGCCAGCAGCCAAGAGACAGTGAGGCCCTACGAGCAGTACTTC. V is TRBV3-1 (or the pseudogene TRBV3-2) and J is TRBJ2-7, with D possibly TRBD1 on 5 matching bases. The CDR3 spans 15 residues. Germline CDR1 reads LGHDT; CDR2 reads YNNKEL (reference sequence). V lost 0 bases and J lost 2, with 11 bases in between.

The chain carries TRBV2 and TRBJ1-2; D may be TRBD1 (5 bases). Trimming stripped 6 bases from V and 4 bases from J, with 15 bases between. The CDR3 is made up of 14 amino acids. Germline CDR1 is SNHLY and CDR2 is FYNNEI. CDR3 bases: TGTGCCAGCAGGTATCAGGGAGGCGGCTATGGCTACACCTTC. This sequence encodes CASRYQGGGYGYTF.

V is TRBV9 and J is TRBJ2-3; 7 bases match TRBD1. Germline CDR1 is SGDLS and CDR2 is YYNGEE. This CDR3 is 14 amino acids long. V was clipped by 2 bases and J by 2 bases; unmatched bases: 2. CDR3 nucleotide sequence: TGTGCCAGCAGCGTGACAGGGTACACAGATACGCAGTATTTT. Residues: CASSVTGYTDTQYF.

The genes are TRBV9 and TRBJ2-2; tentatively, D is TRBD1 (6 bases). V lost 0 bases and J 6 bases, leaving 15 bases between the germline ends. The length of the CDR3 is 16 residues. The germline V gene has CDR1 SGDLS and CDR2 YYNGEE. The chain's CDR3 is CASSVDPGHLPGELFF. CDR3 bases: TGTGCCAGCAGCGTAGATCCGGGACACCTCCCCGGGGAGCTGTTTTTT.

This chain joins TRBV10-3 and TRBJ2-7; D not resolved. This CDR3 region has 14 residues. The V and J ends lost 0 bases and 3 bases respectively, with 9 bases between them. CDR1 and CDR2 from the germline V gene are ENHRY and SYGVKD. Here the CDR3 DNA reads TGTGCCATCAGTGAGTCTAAAATCCTCTACGAGCAGTACGTC. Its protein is CAISESKILYEQYV.

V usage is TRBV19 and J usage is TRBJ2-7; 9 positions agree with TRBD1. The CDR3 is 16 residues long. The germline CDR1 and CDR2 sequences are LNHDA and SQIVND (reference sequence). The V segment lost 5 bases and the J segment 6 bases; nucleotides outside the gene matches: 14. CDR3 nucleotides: TGTGCCAGTAGTCCCTCCTTTTGGGACAGGGAAGGCGAGCAGTACTTC. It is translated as CASSPSFWDREGEQYF.